One sample yielded the 14 T cell receptor beta chains listed below, sequenced in a study of T cell responses to AZD1222 COVID-19 vaccine. Assay used: immunoSEQ multiplex PCR; TCRdb lists only in-frame clones, some missing. The sample holds about 93,000 clones; 80% to 90% are singletons and the top ten take roughly 2.7%. The sample here was peripheral blood, taken 28 days after the second AZD1222 dose. All receptors derive from an adult who received the AZD1222 COVID-19 vaccine.

The chain couples TRBV6-6 to TRBJ1-2; D might be TRBD1 (5 bases). Germline V CDR1 and CDR2: MNHNY, SVGAGI (reference sequence). There are 14 residues in the CDR3. Trimming left V 7 bases short and J 8 bases short, with 20 bases between. The CDR3 bases are TGTGCCAGCAAGAACGCAGGGTCCGACTCCGGCTACACCTTC. Residues: CASKNAGSDSGYTF.

This chain connects TRBV6-1 to TRBJ2-7; D unclear. The germline gives CDR1 MNHNS, CDR2 SASEGT. The CDR3 contains 15 residues. V was pared by 1 base and J by 6 bases, with 16 bases between. The CDR3: CASSEGTTNVLEQYF. The DNA of the CDR3 is TGTGCCAGCAGTGAAGGGACCACAAACGTCCTCGAGCAGTACTTC.

This clone was seen just once. V gene TRBV6-6 combines with J gene TRBJ1-4; D not resolved. Germline V lookup: CDR1 MNHNY, CDR2 SVGAGI (reference sequence). V lost 5 bases to trimming and J lost 7 bases, with 11 bases between them. The length of the CDR3 is 13 residues. The CDR3 bases are TGTGCCAGCAGTGACGGGTTGCTTGAAAAACTGTTTTTT. Translated, it gives CASSDGLLEKLFF.

This sequence joins TRBV14 and TRBJ2-1, with D hard to call. V dropped 4 bases and J dropped 4 bases, with 8 bases sitting between them. CDR3 size: 13 residues. From germline, CDR1 is SGHDN and CDR2 FVKESK. CDR3: CASSRRPYNEQFF. As DNA, the CDR3 is TGTGCCAGCAGCCGTAGGCCATACAATGAGCAGTTCTTC.

The chain employs TRBV6-2 or TRBV6-3 and TRBJ2-1; D is ambiguous. This CDR3 spans 14 amino acids. Germline CDR1 is MNHEY and CDR2 is SVGEGT. V was clipped by 2 bases and J by 5 bases, with 10 bases between them. CDR3 coding DNA: TGTGCCAGCAGTTACCGGGCCAGGAACAATGAGCAGTTCTTC. Its translation is CASSYRARNNEQFF.

The gene calls are TRBV30 and TRBJ1-1, with a weak D call TRBD1 (5 bases). V was clipped by 3 bases and J by 0 bases, with 11 bases between them. This CDR3 is 14 amino acids long. Germline loops: CDR1 GTSNPN, CDR2 SVGIG (reference sequence). The CDR3 is CAWRRQGLNTEAFF. The CDR3, as DNA: TGTGCCTGGAGGAGGCAGGGCTTGAACACTGAAGCTTTCTTT.

This CDR3 reads CASSLRQGYQNSPLHF. The DNA of the CDR3 is TGTGCCAGCAGCTTGCGGCAGGGGTATCAGAATTCACCCCTCCACTTT. V gene TRBV5-6 combines with J gene TRBJ1-6; a weak D match, TRBD1 (6 bases). Looked up from germline, CDR1 is SGHDT and CDR2 is YYEEEE. The CDR3 runs 16 residues. Between the trimmed V and J ends, which lost 1 base and 7 bases, there was a span of 15 bases.

J is TRBJ2-3 and V is TRBV6-5, with D possibly being TRBD1 or TRBD2 (5 bases each). The CDR3 runs 14 residues. Germline V CDR1 and CDR2: MNHEY, SVGAGI. V was trimmed by 8 bases and J by 1 base, leaving 13 bases between them. The CDR3 region is CASSFGGGTDTQYF. The DNA of the CDR3 is TGTGCCAGCTCCTTTGGGGGAGGCACAGATACGCAGTATTTT.

The genes are TRBV6-4 and TRBJ2-6, with 10 bases fitting TRBD2. CDR3 length: 16 residues. Germline CDR1 MRHNA, CDR2 SNTAGT. With V trimmed by 5 bases and J by 2 bases, 3 bases remained unmatched. This CDR3 reads CASSLAGGAGANVLTF. The CDR3 region has the DNA TGTGCCAGCAGTTTAGCGGGAGGAGCTGGGGCCAACGTCCTGACTTTC.

The chain employs TRBV11-2 and TRBJ2-1, with TRBD1 identical over 12 bases. Germline CDR1 is SGHAT and CDR2 is FQNNGV. CDR3 size: 14 residues. V dropped 5 bases and J dropped 10; count of bases not matched to a gene: 6. CDR3: CASSPGTGGGEQFF. The CDR3 region has the DNA TGTGCCAGCAGCCCCGGGACAGGGGGCGGGGAGCAGTTCTTC.

This chain links TRBV27 with TRBJ2-7; D unresolved. The CDR3 sequence is 14 residues long. CDR1 and CDR2 (germline): MNHEY, SMNVEV (reference sequence). Trimming pared 6 bases from V and 0 bases from J, leaving 12 bases between. CDR3 amino acids: CASRLAPSSYEQYF. Here the CDR3 DNA reads TGTGCCAGCAGGCTGGCTCCGAGCTCCTACGAGCAGTACTTC.

This chain links TRBV19 with TRBJ2-1; 9 positions agree with TRBD2. The V and J ends lost 1 base and 7 bases, in that order; junction bases with no gene match: 11. CDR3 length equals 17 residues. Germline V gives CDR1 LNHDA, CDR2 SQIVND (reference sequence). CDR3 amino acids: CASSIGYRSSGKNEQFF. The CDR3, as DNA: TGTGCCAGTAGTATAGGGTACCGGTCTAGCGGGAAAAATGAGCAGTTCTTC.

V usage is TRBV15 and J usage is TRBJ2-3; D not resolved. Germline loops: CDR1 LNHNV, CDR2 YYDKDF (reference sequence). Deletions cut 4 bases from V and 4 bases from J, with 3 bases between. The CDR3 sequence is 11 residues long. In DNA form, the CDR3 reads TGTGCCACCAGCAACGCAGATACGCAGTATTTT. Protein sequence: CATSNADTQYF.

This sequence joins TRBV6-4 and TRBJ2-1; 10 bases are a match to TRBD2. CDR3 length: 16 residues. CDR1 and CDR2 from the germline V gene are MRHNA and SNTAGT. V was clipped by 2 bases and J by 4 bases; unmatched bases: 5. The CDR3 sequence is CASSDSTSGDYNEQFF. The CDR3 region has the DNA TGTGCCAGCAGTGACAGCACTAGCGGGGATTACAATGAGCAGTTCTTC.